This is a list of T cell receptor beta chains from one sample in a study of a mutant IDH1 vaccine in newly diagnosed glioma. Assay used: immunoSEQ multiplex PCR; TCRdb lists only in-frame clones, some missing. The sample includes approximately 12,000 clones, 81% of them seen just once. No antigen has been assigned to these receptors. The specimen comprised PBMCs, sampled from a glioma patient whose treatment included an IDH1 peptide vaccine. These receptors originate from a man aged 25-40 years with glioma. The CDR3 runs from the conserved cysteine through the conserved F or W. A D gene is named only where the DNA matches it firmly. Size is stated for part of the rows, as once, few or many counts, or as a class when the clone is expanded.

>TRBD1|.|TRBJ1-5|TRBV10-1
TGCGCCAGCAGTGAGTCCGACAGGGGGGGCAATCAGCCCCAGCATTTT
CASSESDRGGNQPQHF
>TRBD1|.|TRBJ1-5|TRBV7-8
TGTGCCAGCAGCTCCGGGACAGGCAATCAGCCCCAGCATTTT
CASSSGTGNQPQHF
>TRBD1|.|TRBJ1-4|TRBV5-1
TGCGCCAGCAGCCCAGGACAGGGATTGTTAACTAATGAAAAACTGTTTTTT
CASSPGQGLLTNEKLFF
>TRBD2|once|TRBJ2-1|TRBV7-9
TGTGCCAGCAGCCCTAGCGGAACCTACAATGAGCAGTTCTTC
CASSPSGTYNEQFF
>TRBD2|.|TRBJ2-1|TRBV5-1
TGCGCCAGCAGCTTGGTTAGCGGGACGTTCGATGAGCAGTTCTTC
CASSLVSGTFDEQFF
>.|.|TRBJ1-2|TRBV7-9
TGTGCCAGCAGCGGACGAGGGAGCGCTAACTATGGCTACACCTTC
CASSGRGSANYGYTF
>TRBD2|.|TRBJ2-7|TRBV5-5
TGTGCCAGCAGCTCCGGACTAGCGGCTTCCTACGAGCAGTACTTC
CASSSGLAASYEQYF
>TRBD2|.|TRBJ2-3|TRBV14
TGTGCCAGCAGTTTCTCCCCACTAGCGGGTCAGTATTTT
CASSFSPLAGQYF
>TRBD1|.|TRBJ1-2|TRBV7-6
TGTGCCAGCAGCCACACATTTCTCGATACAGGGGGTCCTCCAAACTATGGCTACACCTTC
CASSHTFLDTGGPPNYGYTF
>.|.|TRBJ1-1|TRBV6-6
TGTGCCAGCACCTTCTCCGGGACGAATGAAGCTTTCTTT
CASTFSGTNEAFF
>TRBD1|.|TRBJ2-7|TRBV18
TGTGCCAGCTCACCAGACAGGGAATACGAGCAGTACTTC
CASSPDREYEQYF
>TRBD2|once|TRBJ2-5|TRBV7-2
TGTGCCAGCAGCTTAGCAATAGCGGGAGGCCTCCGCGAGACCCAGTACTTC
CASSLAIAGGLRETQYF
>TRBD1|.|TRBJ2-7|TRBV2
TGTGCCAGCAGCGTAACCTTTCCCGGGACAGGGGTCGAGCAGTACTTC
CASSVTFPGTGVEQYF
>.|.|TRBJ2-7|TRBV11-2
TGTGCCAGCAGCTTACTGGCGGCCCTGTTTGCAGGGCAGTACTTC
CASSLLAALFAGQYF
>.|.|TRBJ2-7|TRBV5-1
TGCGCCAGCAGCTCGCCCGACAGGTTTACTGATCAGTACTTC
CASSSPDRFTDQYF
>.|.|TRBJ2-5|TRBV9
TGTGCCAGCAGCCCCGGACTGGTCCAAGAGACCCAGTACTTC
CASSPGLVQETQYF
>TRBD2|.|TRBJ2-3|TRBV5-4
TGTGCCAGCAGACCTCAGCGGGAGCGATCAGATACGCAGTATTTT
CASRPQRERSDTQYF
>.|.|TRBJ1-2|TRBV11-2
TGTGCCAGCAGCCCCCCCCAGATCTTCCCTGGCTACACCTTC
CASSPPQIFPGYTF
>TRBD2|.|TRBJ2-1|TRBV27
TGTGCCAGCAGTCGATTCTCTAGCGGGGGTGACAATGAGCAGTTCTTC
CASSRFSSGGDNEQFF
>.|.|TRBJ2-3|TRBV11-3
TGTGCCAGCAGCTTCGGAGATACGCAGTATTTT
CASSFGDTQYF
>TRBD2|few|TRBJ2-1|TRBV10-3
TGTGCCATCTGGCGGGAGTCTAGCAATGAGCAGTTCTTC
CAIWRESSNEQFF
>.|.|TRBJ2-7|TRBV19
TGTGCCAGTAGTTCCCAGGGGAACTACGAGCAGTACTTC
CASSSQGNYEQYF
>.|.|TRBJ1-2|TRBV18
TGTGCCAGCTCACCACGGGAGTCTAACTATGGCTACACCTTC
CASSPRESNYGYTF
>TRBD1|.|TRBJ2-7|TRBV2
TGTGCCAGCAGTGAAGTGGCAGGGGGCTCCTACGAGCAGTACTTC
CASSEVAGGSYEQYF
>.|.|TRBJ2-7|TRBV10-3
TGTGCCATCAGTGAGTCGATCGTCTACGAGCAGTACTTC
CAISESIVYEQYF
>.|.|TRBJ2-7|TRBV25-1
TGTGCCAGCAGTGAAAGCGGAGGACGCTATTACGAGCAGTACTTC
CASSESGGRYYEQYF
>TRBD1|.|TRBJ1-2|TRBV19
TGTGCCAGTAGGATTCCGGGACAGGGAAACTATGGCTACACCTTC
CASRIPGQGNYGYTF
>TRBD2|.|TRBJ2-1|TRBV2
TGTGCCAGAGTAGCGGGAAACTACAATGAGCAGTTCTTC
CARVAGNYNEQFF
>.|once|TRBJ1-2|TRBV6-6
TGTGCCAGCAGCCCAGGGGCCTATGGCTACACCTTC
CASSPGAYGYTF
>.|few|TRBJ1-5|TRBV30
TGTGCCTGGAGTCATTTGGGGGGTGGGGGTCAGCCCCAGCATTTT
CAWSHLGGGGQPQHF
>.|.|TRBJ1-2|TRBV5-6
TGTGCCAGCAGCCCCGGGGCGGGGGCCAACTATGGCTACACCTTC
CASSPGAGANYGYTF
>.|once|TRBJ1-1|TRBV5-1
TGCGCCAGCAGCTTGATGGGGGCTGACACTGAAGCTTTCTTT
CASSLMGADTEAFF
>.|.|TRBJ1-5|TRBV9
TGTGCCAGCAGCGTAGGTCCCCAGGGTAGTGATCAGCCCCAGCATTTT
CASSVGPQGSDQPQHF
>.|few|TRBJ1-1|TRBV5-1
TGCGCCAGCAGCTTGAGGCCAGCTGAAGCTTTCTTT
CASSLRPAEAFF
>TRBD2|once|TRBJ2-5|TRBV30
TGTGCCTGGACCCCGCGGGGGGAGACCCAGTACTTC
CAWTPRGETQYF
>TRBD1|once|TRBJ1-4|TRBV15
TGTGCCACCAGCAGGACAGGGGTGCGAGAAAAACTGTTTTTT
CATSRTGVREKLFF
>.|.|TRBJ1-4|TRBV5-1
TGCGCCAGCACCCAGACAGGAACTAATGAAAAACTGTTTTTT
CASTQTGTNEKLFF
>TRBD1|.|TRBJ1-4|TRBV12-5
TGTGCTAGTGGTCCCGGGACAGGGATTCTATCCGAAAAACTGTTTTTT
CASGPGTGILSEKLFF
>.|.|TRBJ2-1|TRBV7-9
TGTGCCAGCAGCTCCGGATATTTCAATGAGCAGTTCTTC
CASSSGYFNEQFF
>TRBD1|once|TRBJ2-2|TRBV10-3
TGTGCCATCGCCCGGACAGGGGTGAACACCGGGGAGCTGTTTTTT
CAIARTGVNTGELFF
>.|.|TRBJ1-3|TRBV6-5
TGTGCCAGCAGATCCGCCCTATTCTCTGGAAACACCATATATTTT
CASRSALFSGNTIYF
>.|.|TRBJ2-1|TRBV7-9
TGTGCCAGCAGCTTTATCGCAAATGAGCAGTTCTTC
CASSFIANEQFF
>.|.|TRBJ1-2|TRBV27
TGTGCCAGCAGTTTCTTTCGGCAGGGTCTCGATGGCTACACCTTC
CASSFFRQGLDGYTF
>.|.|TRBJ2-7|TRBV5-4
TGTGCCAGCAGCCTCGTTGGGTACGAGCAGTACTTC
CASSLVGYEQYF
>TRBD1|few|TRBJ1-2|TRBV27
TGTGCCAGCAGTTCCATCCGGACAGGGAACTATGGCTACACCTTC
CASSSIRTGNYGYTF
>.|.|TRBJ1-4|TRBV30
TGTGCCTGGAGAAGCCTGGGGCTGCCAGGGGAAAAACTGTTTTTT
CAWRSLGLPGEKLFF